This paragraph covers one T cell receptor beta chain sequence. The antigen remains undetermined. Quantitative 5'-RACE with molecular barcodes generated TCR beta libraries. Using its own MiXCR run on the 5' RACE reads, TCRdb lists one record per CDR3 protein. The top ten clones hold approximately 6.6% of a sample with 200,000 to 250,000 distinct CDR3 sequences, around 25% of them seen once. This CDR3 is built from 17 residues. Germline CDR1 and CDR2: DFQATT and SNEGSKA (reference sequence). J lost 1 base, V lost 0 bases, and 7 bases had no gene match. The entry originates in a study of CD8 T cells in ankylosing spondylitis. The study's findings and limits: Ankylosing spondylitis blood appeared to be characterized by a TCR beta motif of eight or nine highly homologous variants. Matched ankylosing spondylitis synovial fluid reportedly contained a significantly enriched population of disease-linked clones. Reactive arthritis synovial fluid and blood previously showed some of these motif variants.

Material for sequencing was blood, either unsorted or a sorted T cell fraction (not recorded which). This TCR was recovered from a male donor with ankylosing spondylitis or in good health (not recorded which). V usage is TRBV20-1 and J usage is TRBJ2-1, with TRBD2 identical over 9 bases. The CDR3, as DNA: TGCAGTGCTAGAGAAAGGGGGAGCGGGAGGTCCTACAATGAGCAGTTCTTC. It yields the protein CSARERGSGRSYNEQFF.